A single sample is the source of the 5 T cell receptor beta chains below, sequenced in a study of OX40 agonist ivuxolimab in advanced cancers. Data came from immunoSEQ multiplex PCR; TCRdb stores just in-frame clones and leaves some out. Of 150,000 to 190,000 clones listed, approximately 94% are singletons. This specimen was CD4+ or CD8+ T cells sorted from blood, taken in a trial of the OX40 agonist ivuxolimab. The receptors here all came from an adult with an advanced solid tumor such as melanoma, head and neck, liver or kidney cancer.

The rearrangement uses TRBV12-5 and TRBJ1-1; D is undetermined. The CDR3 is made up of 11 amino acids. V lost 6 bases and J lost 3, with 5 bases in between. CDR1 is LGHNT and CDR2 is FRNRAP in the germline V gene. DNA for the CDR3: TGTGCTAGTGGGGGGTACACTGAAGCTTTCTTT. It codes for CASGGYTEAFF.

The chain combines TRBV7-3 with TRBJ2-1; perhaps TRBD1 as D (6 bases). The CDR3 totals 14 residues. The germline gives CDR1 SGHTA, CDR2 FQGTGA. V dropped 5 bases and J dropped 1 base, with 9 bases sitting between them. The CDR3 DNA sequence: TGTGCCAGCAGCGCACAGGGTTCCTACAATGAGCAGTTCTTC. This encodes CASSAQGSYNEQFF.

Here the CDR3 reads CASSPGQSNYGYTF. The CDR3 DNA is TGTGCCAGCAGCCCAGGACAGTCGAACTATGGCTACACCTTC. This chain links TRBV5-4 with TRBJ1-2; a weak D match, TRBD1 (6 bases). V lost 4 bases to trimming and J lost 2 bases, with 12 bases between them. The CDR3 sequence is 14 residues long. Germline loops: CDR1 SGHNT, CDR2 YYREEE (reference sequence). Using reference TRBV5-4 and TRBJ1-2 for the parts outside the CDR3, the full variable domain is ETGVTQSPTHLIKTRGQQVTLRCSSQSGHNTVSWYQQALGQGPQFIFQYYREEENGRGNFPPRFSGLQFPNYSSELNVNALELDDSALYLCASSPGQSNYGYTFGSGTRLTVV.

CDR3 sequence: CASSQYTPTGGYTGELFF. The CDR3 coding sequence is TGCGCCAGCAGCCAATATACCCCAACAGGGGGCTACACCGGGGAGCTGTTTTTT. The chain joins TRBV4-3 to TRBJ2-2, with 9 nucleotides matching TRBD1. Looked up from germline, CDR1 is LGHNA and CDR2 is YSLEER. Losses at the gene ends were 2 bases for V and 3 bases for J; bases not matched to a gene: 10. This CDR3 contains 18 residues.

The gene calls are TRBV18 and TRBJ1-1; D is undetermined. V gave up 4 bases and J gave up 7 bases, with 13 bases separating them. CDR1 KGHSH and CDR2 LQKENI come from the germline V gene. The CDR3 totals 13 residues. The CDR3 here is CASSRPFDIEAFF. CDR3 bases: TGTGCCAGCTCACGCCCTTTTGACATTGAAGCTTTCTTT.